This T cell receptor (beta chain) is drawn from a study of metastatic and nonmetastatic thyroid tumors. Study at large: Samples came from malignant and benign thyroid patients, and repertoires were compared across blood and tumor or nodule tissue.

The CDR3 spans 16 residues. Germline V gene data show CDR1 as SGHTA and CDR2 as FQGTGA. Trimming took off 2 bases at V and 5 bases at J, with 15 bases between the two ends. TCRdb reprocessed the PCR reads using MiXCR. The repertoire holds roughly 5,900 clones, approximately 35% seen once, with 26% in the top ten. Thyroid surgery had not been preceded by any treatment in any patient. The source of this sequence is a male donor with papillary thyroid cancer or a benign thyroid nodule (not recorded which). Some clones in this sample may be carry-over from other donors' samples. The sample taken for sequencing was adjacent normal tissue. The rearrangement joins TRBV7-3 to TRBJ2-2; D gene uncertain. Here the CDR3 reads CASSLVGQARTGELFF. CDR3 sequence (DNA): TGTGCCAGCAGCTTAGTCGGGCAGGCGAGGACCGGGGAGCTGTTTTTT.